The 30 T cell receptor beta chains below were found in one sample sequenced in a study of cytomegalovirus exposure and HLA in healthy donors. PCR primers comprised 60 Vbeta and 13 Jbeta primers. Method: immunoSEQ multiplex PCR; TCRdb's copy keeps in-frame clones and lacks some. The data show around 70,000 clones, and the top ten clones hold under 2%. The sample comprised PBMCs. The receptors shown here come from a woman under 40 in good health and CMV-seronegative.

The genes are TRBV11-3 and TRBJ1-1, with D perhaps matching TRBD1 (5 bases). In germline, CDR1 is SGHNT, CDR2 YENEEA. The V end was cut by 5 bases, the J end by 3 bases, with 10 bases between. The CDR3 loop spans 13 amino acids. CDR3 nucleotides: TGTGCCAGCAGCCTGCGACAGTACACTGAAGCTTTCTTT. Protein sequence: CASSLRQYTEAFF.

This chain connects TRBV27 to TRBJ2-7, with 11 positions matching TRBD2. CDR1 and CDR2 (germline): MNHEY, SMNVEV (reference sequence). This CDR3 has 15 residues. With V trimmed by 6 bases and J by 3 bases, 7 bases remained unmatched. DNA of the CDR3: TGTGCCAGCAGGAGTTCACTAGCGGGAGTCTACGAGCAGTACTTC. Protein product: CASRSSLAGVYEQYF.

The chain links TRBV6-4 to TRBJ2-3; 8 bases fit TRBD2. Germline values: CDR1 MRHNA, CDR2 SNTAGT. This CDR3 region has 15 residues. Germline trimming cut 1 base from V and 4 bases from J; bases unmatched to any gene: 4. This CDR3 is CASSDYGRAADTQYF. In nucleotides, the CDR3 is TGTGCCAGCAGTGACTACGGGAGGGCGGCAGATACGCAGTATTTT.

Here the CDR3 DNA reads TGCGCCAGCAGCCATTTGGACAGGGGCTATGGCTACACCTTC. The encoded protein is CASSHLDRGYGYTF. V is TRBV4-3 and J is TRBJ1-2; TRBD1 matches 9 bases. The CDR3 totals 14 residues. V shed 3 bases and J 4 bases; nucleotides not matched to a gene: 3. Per germline, CDR1 LGHNA and CDR2 YSLEER.

The chain recombines TRBV6-5 with TRBJ1-2, with D possibly TRBD1 on 5 matching bases. This CDR3 is built from 12 residues. The germline gives CDR1 MNHEY, CDR2 SVGAGI. Trimming took 6 bases from V and 4 from J, leaving 9 bases between them. CDR3 in amino acids: CASREGFYGYTF. The CDR3 DNA follows: TGTGCCAGCAGGGAGGGGTTCTATGGCTACACCTTC.

The chain is built from TRBV29-1 and TRBJ2-1; D might be TRBD2 (6 bases). From germline, CDR1 is SQVTM and CDR2 ANQGSEA. V was trimmed by 5 bases and J by 5 bases, leaving 19 bases between them. This CDR3 is 15 amino acids long. Here the CDR3 DNA reads TGCAGCGTTAGTCGGGGGAGCCCGCGGGACAATGAGCAGTTCTTC. Its translation is CSVSRGSPRDNEQFF.

The rearrangement joins TRBV29-1 to TRBJ2-2, with 7 bases matching TRBD2. This CDR3 is 14 amino acids long. The junction had 9 bases not matched to a gene; V was cut back by 6 bases and J by 5 bases. The V gene's germline CDR1 is SQVTM and CDR2 ANQGSEA. The CDR3: CSVSTGGGTGELFF. The DNA for the CDR3 is TGCAGCGTCTCGACCGGGGGAGGGACCGGGGAGCTGTTTTTT.

In nucleotides, the CDR3 is TGTGCCAGCAGCGTAGTAGGGGGGACAGGGAGGGGCACAGATACGCAGTATTTT. This gives the protein CASSVVGGTGRGTDTQYF. V and J are TRBV9 and TRBJ2-3; 9 nucleotides align to TRBD1. Germline trimming cut 0 bases from V and 1 base from J; bases unmatched to any gene: 9. CDR3 length: 18 amino acids. Looked up from germline, CDR1 is SGDLS and CDR2 is YYNGEE.

The J gene is TRBJ1-4, the V gene TRBV6-5, with D maybe TRBD1 (5 bases). The germline V gene encodes CDR1 MNHEY and CDR2 SVGAGI. Trimming left V 8 bases short and J 7 bases short, with 14 bases between. The CDR3 contains 13 residues. The CDR3 region has the DNA TGTGCCAGCCTAGGCAGGGAGGGTGAAAAACTGTTTTTT. Translated, it gives CASLGREGEKLFF.

This chain uses TRBV28 with TRBJ1-5; 7 bases are a match to TRBD1. The CDR3 loop spans 15 amino acids. The germline CDR1 and CDR2 sequences are MDHEN and SYDVKM. The ends lost 3 bases at V and 2 bases at J; junction bases unmatched: 4. DNA for the CDR3: TGTGCCAGCAGTTTCGAGGGGGCCGGCAATCAGCCCCAGCATTTT. The encoded protein is CASSFEGAGNQPQHF.

The chain carries TRBV18 and TRBJ1-2; D may be TRBD1 (6 bases). V was shortened by 3 bases and J by 2 bases, with 13 bases between the two germline ends. The CDR3 consists of 15 residues. CDR1 KGHSH and CDR2 LQKENI come from the germline V gene. CDR3 sequence: CASSPSGVGNYGYTF. CDR3 bases: TGTGCCAGCTCACCCTCAGGGGTGGGGAACTATGGCTACACCTTC.

The chain links TRBV5-4 to TRBJ1-1, with 8 bases fitting TRBD1. Germline trimming cut 4 bases from V and 1 base from J; bases unmatched to any gene: 6. The CDR3 is made up of 15 amino acids. CDR1 and CDR2 from the germline V gene are SGHNT and YYREEE (reference sequence). The CDR3 region has the DNA TGTGCCAGCAGCCCGGGACAGGTTGGGAACACTGAAGCTTTCTTT. It translates to CASSPGQVGNTEAFF. Drawing the rest from reference TRBV5-4 and TRBJ1-1, the complete variable domain is ETGVTQSPTHLIKTRGQQVTLRCSSQSGHNTVSWYQQALGQGPQFIFQYYREEENGRGNFPPRFSGLQFPNYSSELNVNALELDDSALYLCASSPGQVGNTEAFFGQGTRLTVV.

This chain uses TRBV20-1 with TRBJ2-7; D remains ambiguous. The germline gives CDR1 DFQATT, CDR2 SNEGSKA (reference sequence). The CDR3 covers 11 residues. Trimming shortened V by 1 base and J by 4 bases, and 5 bases separated the two germline ends. The CDR3 sequence: CSARGGYEQYF. DNA of the CDR3: TGCAGTGCTAGAGGCGGTTACGAGCAGTACTTC.

The J gene is TRBJ2-5, the V gene TRBV4-2; weak D call: TRBD2 (6 bases). Trimming stripped 1 base from V and 5 bases from J, with 14 bases between. CDR3 length: 15 residues. In germline, CDR1 is LGHNA, CDR2 YNFKEQ. In DNA, the CDR3 is TGTGCCAGCAGCCAAGGCCTAGCGTTCGGGGAGACCCAGTACTTC. Its translation is CASSQGLAFGETQYF.

The J gene is TRBJ2-7, the V gene TRBV6-5, with 7 bases matching TRBD2. Germline CDR1 is MNHEY and CDR2 is SVGAGI. The CDR3 spans 13 residues. The V gene end was trimmed by 8 bases and the J gene end by 4 bases; junction bases not matched to a gene: 8. The CDR3 DNA sequence: TGTGCCAGCGGTGGCGGGAGCAGGTACGAGCAGTACTTC. This encodes CASGGGSRYEQYF.

This chain uses TRBV6-5 with TRBJ1-2; D is uncertain. The CDR3 loop spans 13 amino acids. Looked up from germline, CDR1 is MNHEY and CDR2 is SVGAGI. Trimming took 6 bases from V and 7 from J, leaving 15 bases between them. The CDR3 spells CASRGSRPSGYTF. In nucleotides, the CDR3 is TGTGCCAGCAGGGGCTCCAGACCCAGTGGCTACACCTTC.

This chain connects TRBV7-2 to TRBJ2-2; D not resolved. Germline V gives CDR1 SGHTA, CDR2 FQGNSA. V lost 8 bases and J lost 3, with 16 bases in between. The CDR3 spans 15 residues. DNA for the CDR3: TGTGCCAGCCTTCCGGGTCCTCCTTACACCGGGGAGCTGTTTTTT. It yields the protein CASLPGPPYTGELFF.

V is TRBV5-6 and J is TRBJ1-2; tentatively, D is TRBD1 (6 bases). Per germline, CDR1 SGHDT and CDR2 YYEEEE. The V and J ends lost 5 bases and 8 bases respectively, with 13 bases between them. There are 12 residues in the CDR3. For the CDR3, the DNA is TGTGCCAGCAGAAGGGACCAGGGGGGCTACACCTTC. It encodes CASRRDQGGYTF. Drawing the rest from reference TRBV5-6 and TRBJ1-2, the complete variable domain is DAGVTQSPTHLIKTRGQQVTLRCSPKSGHDTVSWYQQALGQGPQFIFQYYEEEERQRGNFPDRFSGHQFPNYSSELNVNALLLGDSALYLCASRRDQGGYTFGSGTRLTVV.

This chain uses TRBV5-1 with TRBJ2-7; no clear D gene. The germline V and J ends were trimmed by 7 bases and 2 bases, with 10 bases remaining between them. The CDR3 has 12 amino acids. CDR1 SGHRS and CDR2 YFSETQ come from the germline V gene. Here the CDR3 reads CASPDSTYEQYF. The CDR3 bases are TGCGCCAGCCCCGACTCTACCTACGAGCAGTACTTC.

The V and J genes are TRBV30 and TRBJ2-1; D remains unclear. This CDR3 has 10 residues. CDR1 and CDR2 (germline): GTSNPN, SVGIG (reference sequence). Trimming left V 2 bases short and J 7 bases short, with 3 bases between. In nucleotides, the CDR3 is TGTGCCTGGAGTACAAATGAGCAGTTCTTC. Translating gives CAWSTNEQFF.

This chain connects TRBV15 to TRBJ2-1; no definite D call. The CDR3 is made up of 16 amino acids. The germline gives CDR1 LNHNV, CDR2 YYDKDF (reference sequence). Trimming removed 7 bases at V and 2 bases at J, with 18 bases between. The CDR3, as DNA: TGTGCCACCAATTCGGAGCGCACACCAGCCTACAATGAGCAGTTCTTC. Amino acids: CATNSERTPAYNEQFF.

J is TRBJ2-2 and V is TRBV10-3, with TRBD2 matching 7 bases. V was clipped by 5 bases and J by 2 bases; unmatched bases: 8. This CDR3 is built from 16 residues. Germline lookup yields CDR1 ENHRY and CDR2 SYGVKD. CDR3 sequence reads: CAISPGLDRNTGELFF. CDR3 DNA sequence: TGTGCCATCAGTCCCGGACTAGATAGAAACACCGGGGAGCTGTTTTTT.

This chain connects TRBV4-2 to TRBJ2-6, with a possible D match to TRBD2 (6 bases). V lost 5 bases to trimming and J lost 0 bases, with 11 bases between them. The CDR3 runs to 16 residues. Germline lookup yields CDR1 LGHNA and CDR2 YNFKEQ. The CDR3, as DNA: TGTGCCAGCAGCGCGGGATGGGGCTCTGGGGCCAACGTCCTGACTTTC. It specifies CASSAGWGSGANVLTF.

This chain joins TRBV4-1 and TRBJ2-7, with TRBD2 identical over 10 bases. The junction had 5 bases not matched to a gene; V was cut back by 0 bases and J by 3 bases. CDR1 is MGHRA, CDR2 YSYEKL, per germline. This CDR3 is 16 amino acids long. CDR3 coding DNA: TGCGCCAGCAGCCAAGATCAGACTAGCGGGCTCTACGAGCAGTACTTC. Translating gives CASSQDQTSGLYEQYF.

The J gene is TRBJ2-7, the V gene TRBV19; tentatively, D is TRBD2 (5 bases). The CDR3 runs 14 residues. Germline V gives CDR1 LNHDA, CDR2 SQIVND (reference sequence). V shed 5 bases and J shed 2 bases, with 13 bases lying between them. CDR3 sequence: CASSRGYGTYEQYF. CDR3 DNA: TGTGCCAGTAGTCGAGGGTATGGAACCTACGAGCAGTACTTC. The full variable domain, its missing parts supplied by reference TRBV19 and TRBJ2-7, is DGGITQSPKYLFRKEGQNVTLSCEQNLNHDAMYWYRQDPGQGLRLIYYSQIVNDFQKGDIAEGYSVSREKKESFPLTVTSAQKNPTAFYLCASSRGYGTYEQYFGPGTRLTVT.

V gene TRBV5-1 combines with J gene TRBJ1-1, with D possibly matching TRBD1 (6 bases). The CDR3 has 16 amino acids. Trimming pared 5 bases from V and 0 bases from J, leaving 17 bases between. Germline V gives CDR1 SGHRS, CDR2 YFSETQ. Written as DNA, the CDR3 is TGCGCCAGCAGTGCACAGGGAAGGGTCATGAACACTGAAGCTTTCTTT. This gives the protein CASSAQGRVMNTEAFF.

The chain couples TRBV18 to TRBJ2-1; 7 bases agree with TRBD2. This CDR3 contains 13 residues. Germline CDR1 KGHSH, CDR2 LQKENI. Trimming took 0 bases from V and 7 from J; bases not matched to a gene: 0. The CDR3: CASSPPGGNEQFF. Written as DNA, the CDR3 is TGTGCCAGCTCACCACCCGGGGGGAATGAGCAGTTCTTC.

The chain recombines TRBV6-5 with TRBJ2-7; 9 bases align to TRBD2. Per the germline V gene, CDR1 is MNHEY and CDR2 is SVGAGI. V gave up 6 bases and J gave up 2 bases; unmatched junction bases: 5. The length of the CDR3 is 14 residues. The CDR3 coding sequence is TGTGCCAGCAGGCCCGGCGGGGGGGCCTACGAGCAGTACTTC. Translated, it gives CASRPGGGAYEQYF.

The chain uses TRBV12-2 and TRBJ2-7; TRBD2 is the table's D call and was not checked against the DNA. TRBV12-2 is noted as a pseudogene. The CDR3 contains 18 residues. In DNA form, the CDR3 reads TGTGCAAGTCGCTTAGCGCCTGATGGCGGGAGTATCTTTGACGAGCAGTACTTC. Residues: CASRLAPDGGSIFDEQYF.

The V call is TRBV10-3, the J call TRBJ1-2; 9 nucleotides line up with TRBD1. This CDR3 contains 14 residues. The germline CDR1 and CDR2 sequences are ENHRY and SYGVKD. J was trimmed by 2 bases and V by 4 bases; bases with no gene match: 2. Written as DNA, the CDR3 is TGTGCCATCAGTGGGGGACAGGGCAACTATGGCTACACCTTC. Its protein is CAISGGQGNYGYTF.